The sequence of this T cell receptor (beta chain) was determined in a study of early T cells in non-severe SARS-CoV-2 infection. Study as a whole: Bulk RNA from unsorted whole blood was sequenced; chains were unpaired. General study findings and limits: Private and CD4 specificities were missed by VDJdb matching, which favored anti-spike CD8 responses.

Germline-derived CDR1 and CDR2 are DFQATT and SNEGSKA (reference sequence). CDR3 length: 18 amino acids. Trimming pared 6 bases from V and 2 bases from J, leaving 28 bases between. As for this clonotype: The target antigen is unknown.

Unique molecular identifier tags were affixed to discrete cDNA molecules. MiXCR, applied by TCRdb to the 5' RACE reads, yields one record per CDR3 protein. The sample lists roughly 76,000 distinct CDR3 sequences; 12% were seen once. The J gene is TRBJ2-5, the V gene TRBV20-1; no clear D gene. This TCR came from an adult who was a healthcare worker with PCR-confirmed SARS-CoV-2 infection or an uninfected control (not recorded which). Sequenced material: whole blood. CDR3 sequence: CSARPSGLGGVTQETQYF. Here the CDR3 DNA reads TGCAGTGCCAGGCCATCCGGGCTGGGCGGCGTGACACAAGAGACCCAGTACTTC.